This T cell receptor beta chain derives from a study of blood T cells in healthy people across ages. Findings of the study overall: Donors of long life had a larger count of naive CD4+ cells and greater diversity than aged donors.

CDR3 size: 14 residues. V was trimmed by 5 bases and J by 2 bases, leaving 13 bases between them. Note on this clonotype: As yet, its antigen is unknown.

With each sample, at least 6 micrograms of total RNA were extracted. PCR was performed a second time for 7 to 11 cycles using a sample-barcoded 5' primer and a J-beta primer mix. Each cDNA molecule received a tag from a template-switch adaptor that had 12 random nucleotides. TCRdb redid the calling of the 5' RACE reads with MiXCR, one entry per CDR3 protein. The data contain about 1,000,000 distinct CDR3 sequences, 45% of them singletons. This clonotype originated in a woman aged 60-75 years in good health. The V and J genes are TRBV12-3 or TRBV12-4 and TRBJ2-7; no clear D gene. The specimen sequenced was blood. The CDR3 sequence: CASSRTEDPYEQYF. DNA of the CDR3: TGTGCCAGCAGTCGCACAGAAGATCCCTACGAGCAGTACTTC.